One sample yielded the 2 T cell receptor beta chains listed below, sequenced in a study of graft-versus-host responses after intestinal transplantation. TCRdb keeps only in-frame clones here, not all; method: immunoSEQ multiplex PCR. In the table there are roughly 25,000 clones, approximately 91% of which are singletons. The sample here was PBMCs, taken approximately 38 days after intestinal transplant. The source is a human patient who received an intestinal transplant, so some T cells may come from the graft donor.

The CDR3 DNA follows: TGTGCCAGCAGCTTCGGGAACACTGAAGCTTTCTTT. Encoded protein: CASSFGNTEAFF. The rearrangement joins TRBV5-6 to TRBJ1-1; D gene uncertain. Germline CDR1 reads SGHDT; CDR2 reads YYEEEE. The CDR3 is made up of 12 amino acids. V dropped 2 bases and J dropped 1 base, with 3 bases sitting between them.

The chain carries TRBV30 and TRBJ2-7; 8 bases align to TRBD1. The CDR3 length is 13 residues. Germline V gene sequence: CDR1 GTSNPN, CDR2 SVGIG (reference sequence). V lost 4 bases, J lost 6 bases, and 8 bases stayed unmatched. The CDR3 here is CAWTGTGTREQYF. DNA of the CDR3: TGTGCCTGGACCGGGACAGGAACCCGCGAGCAGTACTTC.